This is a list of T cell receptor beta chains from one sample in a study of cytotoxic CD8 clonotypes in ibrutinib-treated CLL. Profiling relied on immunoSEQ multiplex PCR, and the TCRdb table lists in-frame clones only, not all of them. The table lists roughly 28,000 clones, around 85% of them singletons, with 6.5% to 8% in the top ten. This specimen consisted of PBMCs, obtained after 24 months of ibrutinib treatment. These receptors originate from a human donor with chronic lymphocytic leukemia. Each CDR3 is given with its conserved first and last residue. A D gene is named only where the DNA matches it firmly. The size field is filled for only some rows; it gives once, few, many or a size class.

CASSIAPSGGPNEQFF,TGTGCCAGTAGTATCGCCCCTAGCGGGGGTCCCAATGAGCAGTTCTTC,TRBV19,TRBD2,TRBJ2-1,-
CASSPGGDEKLFF,TGTGCCAGCAGCCCGGGGGGTGATGAAAAACTGTTTTTT,TRBV7-2,-,TRBJ1-4,once
CASSLAGDHYNEQFF,TGTGCCAGCAGTTTAGCGGGGGATCATTACAATGAGCAGTTCTTC,TRBV6-5,TRBD2,TRBJ2-1,-
CASSLWVGTGSYNEQFF,TGTGCCAGCAGCTTATGGGTGGGGACAGGGTCCTACAATGAGCAGTTCTTC,TRBV7-3,TRBD1,TRBJ2-1,-
CASSPTGGAKAFF,TGTGCCAGCAGCCCGACAGGGGGCGCAAAAGCTTTCTTT,TRBV9,TRBD1,TRBJ1-1,-
CASSPSGTPNTEAFF,TGTGCCAGCTCACCGTCCGGGACACCGAACACTGAAGCTTTCTTT,TRBV18,-,TRBJ1-1,-
CASSTGGGVLNIQYF,TGCGCCAGCAGCACCGGAGGAGGGGTCCTCAACATTCAGTACTTC,TRBV5-1,-,TRBJ2-4,-
CASSRLAGLYNEQFF,TGTGCCAGCAGCAGACTAGCGGGGCTCTACAATGAGCAGTTCTTC,TRBV11-3,TRBD2,TRBJ2-1,-
CASSIERYNQPQHF,TGTGCCAGTAGTATCGAGAGGTATAATCAGCCCCAGCATTTT,TRBV19,-,TRBJ1-5,-
CASSWGLAVQETQYF,TGTGCCAGCAGCTGGGGACTAGCGGTACAAGAGACCCAGTACTTC,TRBV7-9,TRBD2,TRBJ2-5,-
CASSLDFGQTFYEQYF,TGCGCCAGCAGCCTAGATTTTGGGCAGACGTTCTACGAGCAGTACTTC,TRBV4-1,-,TRBJ2-7,-
CASSPRDEQYF,TGTGCCAGCAGTCCGCGGGACGAGCAGTACTTC,TRBV6-5,-,TRBJ2-7,-
CASSQDKWAGVSYEQYF,TGCGCCAGCAGCCAAGATAAGTGGGCAGGGGTTTCCTACGAGCAGTACTTC,TRBV4-1,-,TRBJ2-7,-
CASSPGTGELFF,TGTGCCAGCAGCCCCGGCACCGGGGAGCTGTTTTTT,TRBV5-6,-,TRBJ2-2,-
CASSHFRATSGGDLEQFF,TGTGCCAGCAGCCATTTCAGGGCCACTAGCGGGGGGGACCTTGAGCAGTTCTTC,TRBV7-9,TRBD2,TRBJ2-1,once
CASSLRSGTSGFGEFF,TGTGCCAGCAGTTTAAGGTCGGGGACTAGTGGGTTTGGGGAGTTCTTC,TRBV27,TRBD2,TRBJ2-1,-
CASSLGTDQPQHF,TGTGCCAGCAGCTTAGGGACTGATCAGCCCCAGCATTTT,TRBV7-8,-,TRBJ1-5,-
CASSLRGAKSDYGYTF,TGTGCCAGCAGCTTAAGGGGGGCCAAGTCTGACTATGGCTACACCTTC,TRBV7-8,-,TRBJ1-2,-
CASSQVTKGRDGYTF,TGCGCCAGCAGCCAAGTCACAAAGGGGAGAGATGGCTACACCTTC,TRBV4-3,-,TRBJ1-2,-
CASSHSTGAYEQYF,TGTGCCAGCAGCCACTCGACAGGAGCCTACGAGCAGTACTTC,TRBV11-2,-,TRBJ2-7,-
CASSQDHDSNEQFF,TGCGCCAGCAGCCAAGATCACGACAGTAATGAGCAGTTCTTC,TRBV4-1,-,TRBJ2-1,-
CASSPGPSRREAFF,TGCGCCAGCAGCCCAGGACCGAGCAGGCGTGAAGCTTTCTTT,TRBV4-1,-,TRBJ1-1,-
CSVGETGDTEAFF,TGCAGCGTTGGGGAAACAGGGGACACTGAAGCTTTCTTT,TRBV29-1,TRBD1,TRBJ1-1,-
CATSRDLQGAGNQPQHF,TGTGCCACCAGCAGAGATCTTCAAGGGGCCGGCAATCAGCCCCAGCATTTT,TRBV15,-,TRBJ1-5,-
CASIPEKAQETQYF,TGTGCCAGCATCCCCGAGAAGGCCCAAGAGACCCAGTACTTC,TRBV2,-,TRBJ2-5,-
CASSSSKTGPRGGYTF,TGTGCCAGCAGCTCTTCCAAGACAGGTCCCCGGGGAGGCTACACCTTC,TRBV11-2,-,TRBJ1-2,-
CASSYSGGEAYGYTF,TGTGCCAGCAGTTACTCGGGAGGGGAGGCGTACGGCTACACCTTC,TRBV6-5,-,TRBJ1-2,-
CASSQNRGLEKLFF,TGTGCCAGTAGTCAGAACAGGGGGCTTGAAAAACTGTTTTTT,TRBV19,TRBD1,TRBJ1-4,-
CASSLILAGRSTDTQYF,TGCGCCAGCAGCTTGATTTTAGCGGGGAGAAGCACAGATACGCAGTATTTT,TRBV5-1,TRBD2,TRBJ2-3,-
CASSLGTGKETQYF,TGTGCCAGCAGCCTTGGAACAGGGAAAGAGACCCAGTACTTC,TRBV11-2,-,TRBJ2-5,-
CASSEKDSPFSYEQYF,TGTGCCAGCAGCGAAAAGGACAGTCCCTTCTCCTACGAGCAGTACTTC,TRBV9,-,TRBJ2-7,-
CASSPGGTGSLHF,TGTGCCAGCAGCCCGGGCGGGACAGGGTCCCTGCATTTT,TRBV7-2,TRBD1,TRBJ1-5,-
CASSGGGPTDTQYF,TGTGCCAGCAGTGGCGGGGGGCCCACAGATACGCAGTATTTT,TRBV6-1,TRBD2,TRBJ2-3,-
CASSRNRRSGEMSYTF,TGTGCCAGCAGCCGCAACAGGCGGTCGGGTGAAATGAGCTACACCTTC,TRBV7-9,-,TRBJ1-2,-
CASSIVGQGDGYTF,TGTGCCAGTAGTATAGTGGGACAGGGAGATGGCTACACCTTC,TRBV19,TRBD1,TRBJ1-2,-
CASSVRTGAGNTIYF,TGTGCCAGCAGCGTTCGGACAGGGGCTGGAAACACCATATATTTT,TRBV7-6,TRBD1,TRBJ1-3,-
CASSRQGSVEQYF,TGTGCCAGCAGTCGACAGGGGAGTGTGGAGCAGTACTTC,TRBV27,TRBD1,TRBJ2-7,-
CASSLGQGVEQYF,TGTGCCAGCAGCCTAGGACAGGGCGTCGAGCAGTACTTC,TRBV6-1,TRBD1,TRBJ2-7,few
CASSSLSSYEQYF,TGTGCCAGCAGTAGCTTGAGCTCCTACGAGCAGTACTTC,TRBV7-2,-,TRBJ2-7,-
CASSVTGQGSYTQYF,TGTGCCAGCAGCGTCACGGGGCAGGGGTCGTATACGCAGTATTTT,TRBV9,-,TRBJ2-3,-